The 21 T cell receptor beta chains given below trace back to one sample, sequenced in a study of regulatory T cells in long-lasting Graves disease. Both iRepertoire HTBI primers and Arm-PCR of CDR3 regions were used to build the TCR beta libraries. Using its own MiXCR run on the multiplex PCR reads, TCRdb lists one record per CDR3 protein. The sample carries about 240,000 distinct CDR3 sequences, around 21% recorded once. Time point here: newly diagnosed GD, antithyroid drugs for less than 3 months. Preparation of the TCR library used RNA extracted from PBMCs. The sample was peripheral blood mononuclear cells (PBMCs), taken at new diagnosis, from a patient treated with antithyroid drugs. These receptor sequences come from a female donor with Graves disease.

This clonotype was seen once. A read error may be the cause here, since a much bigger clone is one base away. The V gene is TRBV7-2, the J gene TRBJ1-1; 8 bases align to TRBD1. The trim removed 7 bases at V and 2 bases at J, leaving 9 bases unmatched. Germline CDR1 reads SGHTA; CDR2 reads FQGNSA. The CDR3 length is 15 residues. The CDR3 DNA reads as TGTGCCAGCACCTCCCGCAGGGGGCCCAACACTGAAGCTTTCTTT. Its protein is CASTSRRGPNTEAFF.

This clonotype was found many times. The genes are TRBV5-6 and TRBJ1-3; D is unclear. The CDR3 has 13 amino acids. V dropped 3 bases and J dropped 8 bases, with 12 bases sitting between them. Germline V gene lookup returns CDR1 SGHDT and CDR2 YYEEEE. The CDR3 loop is CASSSLVVHTIYF. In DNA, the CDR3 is TGTGCCAGCAGCTCACTAGTCGTCCACACCATATATTTT.

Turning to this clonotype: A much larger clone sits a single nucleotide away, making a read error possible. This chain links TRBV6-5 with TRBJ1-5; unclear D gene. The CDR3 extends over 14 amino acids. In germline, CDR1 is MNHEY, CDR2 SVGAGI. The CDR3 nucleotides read TGTGCCATCAGTTACTTCCGGGATAATCAGCCCCAGCATTTT. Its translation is CAISYFRDNQPQHF.

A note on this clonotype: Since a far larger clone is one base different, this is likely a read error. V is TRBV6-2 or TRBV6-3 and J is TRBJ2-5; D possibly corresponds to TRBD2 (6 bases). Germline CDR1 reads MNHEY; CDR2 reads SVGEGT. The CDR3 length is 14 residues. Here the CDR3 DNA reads TGTGCCAGCAGTGATCCTAGCGACCAAGAGACCCAGTGCTTC. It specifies CASSDPSDQETQCF.

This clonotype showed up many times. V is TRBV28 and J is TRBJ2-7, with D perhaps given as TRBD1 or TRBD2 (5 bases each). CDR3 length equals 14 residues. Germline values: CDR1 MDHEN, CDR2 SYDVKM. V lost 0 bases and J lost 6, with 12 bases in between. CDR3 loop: CASSLWPGGGEQYF. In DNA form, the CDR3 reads TGTGCCAGCAGTTTATGGCCAGGTGGGGGCGAGCAGTACTTC.

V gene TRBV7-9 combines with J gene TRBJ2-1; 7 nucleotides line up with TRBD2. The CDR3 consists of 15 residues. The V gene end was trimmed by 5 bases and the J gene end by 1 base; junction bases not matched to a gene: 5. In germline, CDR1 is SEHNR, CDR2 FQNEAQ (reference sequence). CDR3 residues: CASSTSARSYNEQFF. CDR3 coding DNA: TGTGCCAGCAGCACTAGCGCGAGGTCCTACAATGAGCAGTTCTTC.

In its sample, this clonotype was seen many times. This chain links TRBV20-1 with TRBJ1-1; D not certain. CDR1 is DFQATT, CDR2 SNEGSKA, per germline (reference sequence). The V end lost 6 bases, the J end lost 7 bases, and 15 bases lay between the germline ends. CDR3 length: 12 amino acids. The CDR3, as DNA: TGCAGTGCAACCGCCGGGCCTATTGAAGCTTTCTTT. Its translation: CSATAGPIEAFF.

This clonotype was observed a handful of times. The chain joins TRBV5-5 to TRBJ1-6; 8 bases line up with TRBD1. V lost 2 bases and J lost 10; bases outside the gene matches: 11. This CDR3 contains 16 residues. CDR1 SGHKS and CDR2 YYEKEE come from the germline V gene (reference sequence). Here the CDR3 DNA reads TGTGCCAGCAGCTTCCGTGTGACAGGGGACGGATCACCCCTCCACTTT. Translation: CASSFRVTGDGSPLHF.

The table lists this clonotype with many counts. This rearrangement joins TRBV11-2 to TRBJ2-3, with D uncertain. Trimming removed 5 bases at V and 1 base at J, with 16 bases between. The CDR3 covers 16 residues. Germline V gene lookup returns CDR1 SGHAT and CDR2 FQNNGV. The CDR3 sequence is CASSLQRTARTDTQYF. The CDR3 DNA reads TGTGCCAGCAGCCTTCAGAGGACCGCACGCACAGATACGCAGTATTTT.

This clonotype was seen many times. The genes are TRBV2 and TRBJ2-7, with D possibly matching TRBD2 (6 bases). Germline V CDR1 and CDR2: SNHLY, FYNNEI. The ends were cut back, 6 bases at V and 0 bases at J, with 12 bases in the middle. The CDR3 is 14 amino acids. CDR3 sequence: CASRYLAVSYEQYF. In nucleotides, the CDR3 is TGTGCCAGCAGATACTTAGCGGTCTCCTACGAGCAGTACTTC.

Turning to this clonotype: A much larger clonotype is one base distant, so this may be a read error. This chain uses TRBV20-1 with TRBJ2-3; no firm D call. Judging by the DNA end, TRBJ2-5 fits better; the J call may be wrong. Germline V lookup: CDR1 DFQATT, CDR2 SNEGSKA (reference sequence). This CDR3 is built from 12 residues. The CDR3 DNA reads TGCAGTGCTAAGACGGGCCAAGGGACCCAGTACTTC. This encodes CSAKTGQGTQYF.

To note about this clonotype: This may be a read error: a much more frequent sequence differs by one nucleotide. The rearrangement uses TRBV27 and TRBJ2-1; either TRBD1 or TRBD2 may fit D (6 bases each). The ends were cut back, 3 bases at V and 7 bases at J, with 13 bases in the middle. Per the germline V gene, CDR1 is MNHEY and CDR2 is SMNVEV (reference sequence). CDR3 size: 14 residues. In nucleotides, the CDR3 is TGTGCCAGCAGTTTTGTTCGGGGGCGGAATGAGCAGTTCTTC. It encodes CASSFVRGRNEQFF.

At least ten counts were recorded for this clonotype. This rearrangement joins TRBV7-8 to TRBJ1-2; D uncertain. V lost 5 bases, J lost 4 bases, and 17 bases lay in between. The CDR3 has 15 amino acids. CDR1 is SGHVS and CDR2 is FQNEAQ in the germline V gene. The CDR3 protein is CASSPSASSSYGYTF. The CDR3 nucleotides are TGTGCCAGCAGCCCAAGTGCCAGCTCGAGCTATGGCTACACCTTC.

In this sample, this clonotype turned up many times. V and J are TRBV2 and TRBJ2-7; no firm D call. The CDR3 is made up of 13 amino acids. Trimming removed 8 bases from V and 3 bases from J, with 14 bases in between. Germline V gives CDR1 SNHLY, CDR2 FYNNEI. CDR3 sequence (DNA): TGTGCCAGCCAGACGGACGCCTACTACGAGCAGTACTTC. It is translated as CASQTDAYYEQYF.

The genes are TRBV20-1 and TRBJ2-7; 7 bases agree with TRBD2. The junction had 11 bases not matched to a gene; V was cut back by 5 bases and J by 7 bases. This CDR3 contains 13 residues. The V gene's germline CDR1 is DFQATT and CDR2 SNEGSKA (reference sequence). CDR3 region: CSAGGGGPQEQYF. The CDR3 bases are TGCAGTGCTGGGGGGGGAGGGCCGCAAGAGCAGTACTTC.

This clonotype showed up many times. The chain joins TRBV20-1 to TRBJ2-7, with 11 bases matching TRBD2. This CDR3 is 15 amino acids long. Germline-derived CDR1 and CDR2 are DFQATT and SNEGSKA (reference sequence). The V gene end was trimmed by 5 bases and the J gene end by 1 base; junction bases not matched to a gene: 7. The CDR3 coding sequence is TGCAGTGCTTTAGAAGGGACTAGCGGATCCTACGAGCAGTACTTC. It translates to CSALEGTSGSYEQYF.

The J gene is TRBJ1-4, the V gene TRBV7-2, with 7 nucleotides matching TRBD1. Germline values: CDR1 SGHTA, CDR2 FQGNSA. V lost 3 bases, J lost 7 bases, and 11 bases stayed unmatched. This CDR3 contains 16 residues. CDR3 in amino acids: CASSFSGRQGGEKLFF. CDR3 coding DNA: TGTGCCAGCAGCTTCAGCGGCAGACAGGGAGGTGAAAAACTGTTTTTT.

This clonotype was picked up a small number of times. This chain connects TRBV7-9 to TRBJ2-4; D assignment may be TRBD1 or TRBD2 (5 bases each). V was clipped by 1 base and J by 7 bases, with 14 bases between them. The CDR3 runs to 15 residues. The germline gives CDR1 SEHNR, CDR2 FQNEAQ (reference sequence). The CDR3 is CASSLDLGVGNIQYF. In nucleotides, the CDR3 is TGTGCCAGCAGCTTAGATCTGGGGGTGGGGAACATTCAGTACTTC.

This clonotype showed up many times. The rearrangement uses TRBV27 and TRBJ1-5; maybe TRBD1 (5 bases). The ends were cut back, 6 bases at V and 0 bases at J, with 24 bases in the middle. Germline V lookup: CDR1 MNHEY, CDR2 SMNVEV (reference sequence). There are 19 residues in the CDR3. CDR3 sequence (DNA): TGTGCCAGCAGGCGCGAATTCTCCGGGACGTCGTATAGCAATCAGCCCCAGCATTTT. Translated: CASRREFSGTSYSNQPQHF.

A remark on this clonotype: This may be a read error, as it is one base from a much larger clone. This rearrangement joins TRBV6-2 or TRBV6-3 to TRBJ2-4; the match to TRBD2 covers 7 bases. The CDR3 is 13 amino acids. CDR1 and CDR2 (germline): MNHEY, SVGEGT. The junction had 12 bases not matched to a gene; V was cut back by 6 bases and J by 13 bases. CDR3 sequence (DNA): TGTGCCAGCAGGGGGAGGGGATACCATGAGCAGTACTTC. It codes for CASRGRGYHEQYF.

The CDR3, as DNA: TGTGCCAGCAGCGCGGACGTTTATGAAAAACTGTTTTTT. Amino acids: CASSADVYEKLFF. The chain links TRBV9 to TRBJ1-4; D is unclear. Per the germline V gene, CDR1 is SGDLS and CDR2 is YYNGEE. There are 13 residues in the CDR3. V was shortened by 3 bases and J by 6 bases, with 9 bases between the two germline ends.